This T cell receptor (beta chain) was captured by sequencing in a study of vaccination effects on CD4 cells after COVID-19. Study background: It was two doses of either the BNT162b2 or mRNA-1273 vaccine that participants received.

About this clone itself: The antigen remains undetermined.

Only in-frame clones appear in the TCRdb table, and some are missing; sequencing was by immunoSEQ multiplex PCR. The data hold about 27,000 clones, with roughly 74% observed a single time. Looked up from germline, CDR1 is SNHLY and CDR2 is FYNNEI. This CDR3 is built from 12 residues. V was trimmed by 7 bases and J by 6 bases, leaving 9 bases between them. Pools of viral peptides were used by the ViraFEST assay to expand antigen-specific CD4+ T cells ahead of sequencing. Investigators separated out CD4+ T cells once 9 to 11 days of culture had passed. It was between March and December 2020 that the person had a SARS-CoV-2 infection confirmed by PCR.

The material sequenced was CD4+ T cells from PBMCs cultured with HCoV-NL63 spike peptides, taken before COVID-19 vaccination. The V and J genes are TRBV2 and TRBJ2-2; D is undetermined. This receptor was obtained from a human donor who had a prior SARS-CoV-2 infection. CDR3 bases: TGTGCCAGCACCTATTTCTCCGGGGAGCTGTTTTTT. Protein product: CASTYFSGELFF.